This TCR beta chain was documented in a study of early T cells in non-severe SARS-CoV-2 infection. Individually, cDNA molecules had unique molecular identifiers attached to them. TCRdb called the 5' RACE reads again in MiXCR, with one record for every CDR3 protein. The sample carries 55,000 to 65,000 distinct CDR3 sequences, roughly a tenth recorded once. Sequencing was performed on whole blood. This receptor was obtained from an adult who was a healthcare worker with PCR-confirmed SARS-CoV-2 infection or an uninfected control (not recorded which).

CDR3 sequence reads: CASSTSGTGASEQYF. The CDR3 coding sequence is TGCGCCAGCAGCACGTCCGGGACAGGGGCCTCCGAGCAGTACTTC. This rearrangement joins TRBV5-1 to TRBJ2-7; 10 nucleotides align to TRBD1. The junction had 10 bases not matched to a gene; V was cut back by 4 bases and J by 6 bases. From germline, CDR1 is SGHRS and CDR2 YFSETQ. CDR3 length equals 15 residues.